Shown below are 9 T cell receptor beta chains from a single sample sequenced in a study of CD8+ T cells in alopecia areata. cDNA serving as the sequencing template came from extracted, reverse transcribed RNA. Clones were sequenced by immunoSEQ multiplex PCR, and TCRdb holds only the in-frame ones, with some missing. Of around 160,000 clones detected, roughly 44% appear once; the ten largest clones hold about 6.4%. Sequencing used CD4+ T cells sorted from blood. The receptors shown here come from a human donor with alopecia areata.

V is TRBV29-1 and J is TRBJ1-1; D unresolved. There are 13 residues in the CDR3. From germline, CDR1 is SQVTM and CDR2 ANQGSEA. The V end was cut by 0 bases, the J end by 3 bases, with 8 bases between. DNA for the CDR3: TGCAGCGTTGAAGAGCGGATACACACTGAAGCTTTCTTT. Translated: CSVEERIHTEAFF.

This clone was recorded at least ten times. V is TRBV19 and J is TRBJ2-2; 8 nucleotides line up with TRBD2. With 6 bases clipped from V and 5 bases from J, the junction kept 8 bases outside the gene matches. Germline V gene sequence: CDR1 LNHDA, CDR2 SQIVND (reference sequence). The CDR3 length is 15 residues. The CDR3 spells CASRNGAGETGELFF. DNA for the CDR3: TGTGCCAGTAGGAATGGAGCGGGAGAGACCGGGGAGCTGTTTTTT.

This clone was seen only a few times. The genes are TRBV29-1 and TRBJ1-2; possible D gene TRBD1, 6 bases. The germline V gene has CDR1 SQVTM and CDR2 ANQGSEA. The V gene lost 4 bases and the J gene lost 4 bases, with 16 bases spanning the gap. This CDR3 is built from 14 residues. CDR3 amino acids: CSVVGGAPGYGYTF. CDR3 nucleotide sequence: TGCAGCGTTGTTGGGGGGGCGCCTGGCTATGGCTACACCTTC.

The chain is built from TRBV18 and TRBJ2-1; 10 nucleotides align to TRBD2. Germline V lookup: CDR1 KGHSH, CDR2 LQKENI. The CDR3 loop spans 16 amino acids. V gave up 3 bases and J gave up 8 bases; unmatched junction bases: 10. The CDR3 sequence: CASSPWEREGLDEQFF. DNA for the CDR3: TGTGCCAGCTCACCTTGGGAGCGGGAGGGCCTCGATGAGCAGTTCTTC. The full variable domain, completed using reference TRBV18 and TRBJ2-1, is NAGVMQNPRHLVRRRGQEARLRCSPMKGHSHVYWYRQLPEEGLKFMVYLQKENIIDESGMPKERFSAEFPKEGPSILRIQQVVRGDSAAYFCASSPWEREGLDEQFFGPGTRLTVL.

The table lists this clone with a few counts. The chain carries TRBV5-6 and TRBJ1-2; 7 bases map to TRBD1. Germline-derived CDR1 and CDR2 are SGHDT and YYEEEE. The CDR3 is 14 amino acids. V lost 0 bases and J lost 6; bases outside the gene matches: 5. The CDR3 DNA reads TGTGCCAGCAGCTTGGACTACAGGGGAAATGGCTACACCTTC. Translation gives CASSLDYRGNGYTF.

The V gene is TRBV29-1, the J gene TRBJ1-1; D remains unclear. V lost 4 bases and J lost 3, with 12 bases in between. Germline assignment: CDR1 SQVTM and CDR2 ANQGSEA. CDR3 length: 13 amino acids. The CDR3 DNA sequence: TGCAGCGTTGCGGAGGTAGGTGACACTGAAGCTTTCTTT. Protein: CSVAEVGDTEAFF.

The CDR3 here is CSVQTYVEAFF. CDR3 sequence (DNA): TGCAGCGTTCAGACATACGTTGAAGCTTTCTTT. The chain links TRBV29-1 to TRBJ1-1; D remains unclear. The CDR3 is 11 amino acids. V lost 5 bases and J 7 bases, leaving 11 bases between the germline ends. From germline, CDR1 is SQVTM and CDR2 ANQGSEA.

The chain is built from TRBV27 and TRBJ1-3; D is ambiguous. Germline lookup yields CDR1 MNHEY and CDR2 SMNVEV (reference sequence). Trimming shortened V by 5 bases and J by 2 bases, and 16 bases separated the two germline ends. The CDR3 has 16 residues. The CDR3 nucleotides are TGTGCCAGCAGTCCCCTGGGGAGGGCGGCTGGAAACACCATATATTTT. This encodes CASSPLGRAAGNTIYF.

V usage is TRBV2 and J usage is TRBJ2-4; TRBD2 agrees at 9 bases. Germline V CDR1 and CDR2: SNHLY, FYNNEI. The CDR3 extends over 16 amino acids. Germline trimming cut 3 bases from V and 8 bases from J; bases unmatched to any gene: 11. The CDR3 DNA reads TGTGCCAGCAGTGATTTCTGGGCGGGAGGGCCAGACATTCAGTACTTC. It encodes CASSDFWAGGPDIQYF.